The 2 T cell receptor beta chains given below trace back to one sample, sequenced in a study of Graves' ophthalmopathy and Graves' hyperthyroidism. TCR beta CDR3 amplification used RNA transcripts. Following a first-round RT-PCR that used HTBI primers, a second-round multiplex PCR was carried out. TCRdb used MiXCR to reprocess the multiplex PCR reads, holding one entry per CDR3 protein. Here the sample spans approximately 1.2 million distinct CDR3 sequences, about two fifths being singletons. Material: peripheral blood or thyroid tissue (not recorded which). These receptors all come from an adult man with Graves' hyperthyroidism.

The chain is built from TRBV10-1 and TRBJ2-7, with D tentatively TRBD1 (7 bases). Germline CDR1 reads WNHNN; CDR2 reads SYGVQD (reference sequence). The ends were cut back, 6 bases at V and 1 base at J, with 19 bases in the middle. This CDR3 has 16 amino acids. The CDR3 protein is CASSLGGQAGSYEQYF. As DNA, the CDR3 is TGCGCCAGCAGCTTGGGAGGACAGGCGGGATCCTACGAGCAGTACTTC.

This clonotype has ten or more counts. This rearrangement joins TRBV29-1 to TRBJ2-7, with a tentative D call TRBD2 (6 bases). The CDR3 extends over 13 amino acids. V was shortened by 2 bases and J by 6 bases, with 14 bases between the two germline ends. Germline loops: CDR1 SQVTM, CDR2 ANQGSEA. The CDR3 DNA follows: TGCAGCGTTGAAAAGGGGAACGGGGGCGAGCAGTACTTC. It translates to CSVEKGNGGEQYF.